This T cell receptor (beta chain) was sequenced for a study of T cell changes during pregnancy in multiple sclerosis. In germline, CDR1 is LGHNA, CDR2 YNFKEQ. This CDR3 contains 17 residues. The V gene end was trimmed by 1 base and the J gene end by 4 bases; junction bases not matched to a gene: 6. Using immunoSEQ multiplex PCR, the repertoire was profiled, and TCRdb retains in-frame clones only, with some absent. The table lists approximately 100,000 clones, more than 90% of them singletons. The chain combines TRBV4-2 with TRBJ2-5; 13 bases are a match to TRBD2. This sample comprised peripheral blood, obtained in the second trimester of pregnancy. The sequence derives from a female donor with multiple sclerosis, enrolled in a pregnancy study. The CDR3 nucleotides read TGTGCCAGCAGCCAAGTACTAGCGGGGGGGAACGGAGAGACCCAGTACTTC. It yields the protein CASSQVLAGGNGETQYF.